This T cell receptor (beta chain) originates from a study of beta chain features in type 1 diabetes. CDR3 length: 14 residues. CDR1 and CDR2 from the germline V gene are LGHNA and YSLEER. V was trimmed by 4 bases and J by 1 base, leaving 10 bases between them. Investigators reverse transcribed all isolated RNA, so they sequenced expressed TCRB transcripts. Clones were sequenced by immunoSEQ multiplex PCR, and TCRdb holds only the in-frame ones, with some missing. The data hold 350,000 to 400,000 clones, with approximately 15% observed a single time. Material for sequencing was naive CD4+ T cells from blood. This sequence was found in a woman under 30 in good health. This chain links TRBV4-3 with TRBJ1-1; the D is unclear. CDR3: CASSPNRQNTEAFF. CDR3 sequence (DNA): TGCGCCAGCAGCCCTAATCGACAGAACACTGAAGCTTTCTTT.